The clone carrying this T cell receptor beta chain has only a few counts. The assay was immunoSEQ multiplex PCR, and TCRdb's table has in-frame clones only and misses some. The repertoire has more than 4,000 clones, about a quarter of them found once; the top ten carry about 3.6%. This entry is derived from a study of graft-versus-host responses after intestinal transplantation. The CDR3 length is 17 residues. Germline CDR1 reads SGHTS; CDR2 reads YDEGEE. J gave up 3 bases and V 6 bases, and 16 bases lay outside the gene matches. This rearrangement joins TRBV5-8 to TRBJ2-7, with 9 bases fitting TRBD2. The source is a human patient who was an organ donor for intestinal transplantation. The input for sequencing was alloreactive CD4+ T cells from a mixed lymphocyte reaction culture, taken before transplantation. Subset in this sample: CFSE-low proliferating T cells sorted from roughly six-day pre-transplant mixed lymphocyte reaction (GvH or HvG direction). In DNA, the CDR3 is TGTGCCAGCACCCTAAACTGGCTAGCGGGATTCGGCTACGAGCAGTACTTC. This gives the protein CASTLNWLAGFGYEQYF. Based on the CDR3 plus reference TRBV5-8 and TRBJ2-7, the full variable domain is EAGVTQSPTHLIKTRGQQATLRCSPISGHTSVYWYQQALGLGLQFLLWYDEGEERNRGNFPPRFSGRQFPNYSSELNVNALELEDSALYLCASTLNWLAGFGYEQYFGPGTRLTVT.